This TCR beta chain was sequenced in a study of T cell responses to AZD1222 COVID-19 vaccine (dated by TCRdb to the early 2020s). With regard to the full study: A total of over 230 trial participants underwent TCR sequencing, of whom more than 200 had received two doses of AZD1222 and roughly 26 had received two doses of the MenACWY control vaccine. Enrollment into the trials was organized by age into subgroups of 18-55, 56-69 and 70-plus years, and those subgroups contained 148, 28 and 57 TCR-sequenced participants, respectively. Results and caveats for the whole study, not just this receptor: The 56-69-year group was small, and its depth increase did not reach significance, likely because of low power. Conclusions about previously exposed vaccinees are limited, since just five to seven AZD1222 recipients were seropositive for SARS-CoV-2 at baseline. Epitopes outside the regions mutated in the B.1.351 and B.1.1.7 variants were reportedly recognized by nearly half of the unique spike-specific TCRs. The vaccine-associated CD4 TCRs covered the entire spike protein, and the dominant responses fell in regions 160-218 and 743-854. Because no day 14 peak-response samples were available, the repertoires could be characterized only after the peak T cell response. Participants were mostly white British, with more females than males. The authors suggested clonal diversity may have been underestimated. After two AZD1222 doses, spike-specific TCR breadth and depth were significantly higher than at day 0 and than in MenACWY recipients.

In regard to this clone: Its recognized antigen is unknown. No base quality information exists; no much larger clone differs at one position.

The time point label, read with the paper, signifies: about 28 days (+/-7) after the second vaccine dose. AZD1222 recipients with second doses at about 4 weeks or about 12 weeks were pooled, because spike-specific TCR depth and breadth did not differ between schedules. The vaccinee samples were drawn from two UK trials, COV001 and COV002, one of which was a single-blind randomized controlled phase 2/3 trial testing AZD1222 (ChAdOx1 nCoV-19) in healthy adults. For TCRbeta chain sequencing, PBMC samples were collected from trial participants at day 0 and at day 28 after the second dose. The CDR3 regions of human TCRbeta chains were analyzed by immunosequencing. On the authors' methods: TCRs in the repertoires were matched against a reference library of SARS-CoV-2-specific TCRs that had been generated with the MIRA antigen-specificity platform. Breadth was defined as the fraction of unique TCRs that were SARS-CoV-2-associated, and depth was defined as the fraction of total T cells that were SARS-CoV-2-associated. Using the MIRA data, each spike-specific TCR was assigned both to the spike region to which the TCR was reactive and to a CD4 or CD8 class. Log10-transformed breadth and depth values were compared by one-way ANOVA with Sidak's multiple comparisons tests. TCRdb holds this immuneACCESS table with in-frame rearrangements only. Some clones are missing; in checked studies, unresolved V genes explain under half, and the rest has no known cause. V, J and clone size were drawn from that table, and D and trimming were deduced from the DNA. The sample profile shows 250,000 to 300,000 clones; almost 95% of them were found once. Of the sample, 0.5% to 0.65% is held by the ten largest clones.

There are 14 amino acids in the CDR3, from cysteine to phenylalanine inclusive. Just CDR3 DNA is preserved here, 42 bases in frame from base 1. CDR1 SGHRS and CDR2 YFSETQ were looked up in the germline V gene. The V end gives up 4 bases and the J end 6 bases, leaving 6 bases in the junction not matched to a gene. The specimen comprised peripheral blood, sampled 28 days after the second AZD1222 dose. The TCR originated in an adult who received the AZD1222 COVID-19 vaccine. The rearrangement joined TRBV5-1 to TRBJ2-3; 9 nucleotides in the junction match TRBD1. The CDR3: CASSRTGVGDTQYF. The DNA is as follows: TGCGCCAGCAGCAGGACAGGGGTGGGTGATACGCAGTATTTT.